This T cell receptor (beta chain) was profiled in a study of PD-L1 blockade in urothelial cancer. The table came from immunoSEQ multiplex PCR; TCRdb's copy has only in-frame clones and leaves some out. The sample lists some 40,000 clones; around 84% were seen once. Time point denoted: peripheral blood 6 weeks after treatment start. Germline V gene data show CDR1 as SGHDT and CDR2 as YYEEEE. The V gene end was trimmed by 4 bases and the J gene end by 6 bases; junction bases not matched to a gene: 12. This CDR3 comprises 16 residues. The sequenced sample was PBMCs, obtained around atezolizumab (anti-PD-L1) treatment. This clonotype originated in a middle-aged man with urothelial cancer. The chain couples TRBV5-6 to TRBJ2-2; 7 bases align to TRBD2. The CDR3 spells CASSLLWGGRAGELFF. The CDR3, as DNA: TGTGCCAGCAGCCTCCTGTGGGGAGGGCGAGCCGGGGAGCTGTTTTTT.